Each of the 3 T cell receptor beta chains below was sequenced from the same sample in a study of blood T cell repertoires in COVID-19. Profiling relied on immunoSEQ multiplex PCR, and the TCRdb table lists in-frame clones only, not all of them. The repertoire holds 110,000 to 150,000 clones, approximately 92% seen once, with 3% to 3.5% in the top ten. The sequencing sample was made of peripheral blood. These receptor sequences come from a woman aged 55-70 years with active COVID-19.

The chain uses TRBV7-2 and TRBJ2-2; 11 bases are a match to TRBD2. Trimming removed 0 bases from V and 4 bases from J; junction bases left unmatched: 7. CDR3 length: 18 amino acids. Germline V CDR1 and CDR2: SGHTA, FQGNSA. The CDR3 sequence is CASSLAVIAGGSTGELFF. The CDR3 DNA reads as TGTGCCAGCAGCTTAGCGGTAATAGCGGGAGGGTCCACCGGGGAGCTGTTTTTT.

CDR3 protein: CASSYIIGEETQYF. Written as DNA, the CDR3 is TGTGCCAGCAGTTACATCATCGGGGAAGAGACCCAGTACTTC. This sequence joins TRBV6-6 and TRBJ2-5; D is perhaps TRBD2 (5 bases). The CDR3 contains 14 residues. CDR1 is MNHNY and CDR2 is SVGAGI in the germline V gene (reference sequence). Deletions cut 2 bases from V and 3 bases from J, with 10 bases between.

The chain links TRBV7-3 to TRBJ2-1; TRBD2 matches 13 bases. The CDR3 is 19 residues long. Germline V gene sequence: CDR1 SGHTA, CDR2 FQGTGA. The ends lost 5 bases at V and 0 bases at J; junction bases unmatched: 10. CDR3 in DNA: TGTGCCAGCAGCAGCTCGGGACTAGCGGGGTTGAGCTCCTACAATGAGCAGTTCTTC. It specifies CASSSSGLAGLSSYNEQFF.